This T cell receptor (beta chain) was sequenced in a study of T cells after yellow fever vaccination. Study overall: Fractions low in cell number were prepared with SMART-Seq v4 Ultra Low Input. Study observations and caveats: Repertoires obtained by FACS sorting could include abundant clonotypes that entered as contaminants from the bulk population.

Germline CDR1 and CDR2: WSHSY and SAAADI. Trimming left V 7 bases short and J 4 bases short, with 16 bases between. CDR3 length: 15 residues. TCRdb used MiXCR to reprocess the 5' RACE reads, holding one entry per CDR3 protein. The sample includes 500,000 to 650,000 distinct CDR3 sequences, less than 20% of them seen just once. Concerning this clonotype: Its target is not known.

The input for sequencing was PBMCs, taken more than 4 days after the first yellow fever vaccination. The gene calls are TRBV10-2 and TRBJ2-2; perhaps D is TRBD1 or TRBD2 (5 bases each). This TCR came from a man between 18 and 29 years old who received the YFV17D yellow fever vaccine. CDR3 protein: CASIAGWGSTGELFF. The CDR3 region has the DNA TGCGCCAGCATTGCAGGGTGGGGGAGCACCGGGGAGCTGTTTTTT.